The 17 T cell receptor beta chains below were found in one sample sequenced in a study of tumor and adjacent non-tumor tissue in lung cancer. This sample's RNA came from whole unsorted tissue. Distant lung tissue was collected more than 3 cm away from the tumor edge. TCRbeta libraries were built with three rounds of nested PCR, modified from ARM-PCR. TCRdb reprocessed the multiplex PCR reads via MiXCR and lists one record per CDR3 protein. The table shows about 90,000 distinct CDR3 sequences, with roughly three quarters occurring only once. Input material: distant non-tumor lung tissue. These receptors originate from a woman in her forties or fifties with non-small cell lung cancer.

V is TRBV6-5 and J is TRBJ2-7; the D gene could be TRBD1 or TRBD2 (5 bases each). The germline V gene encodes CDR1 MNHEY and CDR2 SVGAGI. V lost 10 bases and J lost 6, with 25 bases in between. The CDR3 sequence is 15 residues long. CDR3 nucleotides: TGTGCCACTTACGGGAAGAATGGGGCCCCCAGCGAGCAGTACTTC. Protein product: CATYGKNGAPSEQYF.

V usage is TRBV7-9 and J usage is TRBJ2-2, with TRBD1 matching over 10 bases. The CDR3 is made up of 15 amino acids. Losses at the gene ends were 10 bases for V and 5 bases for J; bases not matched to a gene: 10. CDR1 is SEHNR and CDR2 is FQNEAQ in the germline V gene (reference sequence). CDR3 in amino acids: CANRPGQGGTGELFF. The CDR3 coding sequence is TGTGCCAACAGACCAGGACAGGGGGGGACCGGGGAGCTGTTTTTT.

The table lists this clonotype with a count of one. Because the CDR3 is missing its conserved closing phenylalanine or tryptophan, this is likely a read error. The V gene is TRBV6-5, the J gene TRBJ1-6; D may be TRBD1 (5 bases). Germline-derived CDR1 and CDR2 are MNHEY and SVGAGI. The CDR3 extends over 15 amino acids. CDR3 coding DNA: TGTGCCAGCCGACCCTGGGACGGTTATAATACACCCCTCCACGTT. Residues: CASRPWDGYNTPLHV.

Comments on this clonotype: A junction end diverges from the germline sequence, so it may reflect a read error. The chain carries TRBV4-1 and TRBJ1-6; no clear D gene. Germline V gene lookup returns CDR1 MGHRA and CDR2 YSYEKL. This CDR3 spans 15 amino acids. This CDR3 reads CASSHPVGNNSPLHF. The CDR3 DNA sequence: TGCGCCAGCAGCCATCCGGTGGGTAATAATTCACCCCTCCATTTT.

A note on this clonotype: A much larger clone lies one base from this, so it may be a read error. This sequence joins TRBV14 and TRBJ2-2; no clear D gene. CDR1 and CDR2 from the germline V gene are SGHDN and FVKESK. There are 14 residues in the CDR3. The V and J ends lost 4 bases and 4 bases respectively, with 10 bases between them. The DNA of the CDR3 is TGTGCCAGCAGCCGAGCTACGATCACCGGGGAGCTGTTTTTT. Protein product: CASSRATITGELFF.

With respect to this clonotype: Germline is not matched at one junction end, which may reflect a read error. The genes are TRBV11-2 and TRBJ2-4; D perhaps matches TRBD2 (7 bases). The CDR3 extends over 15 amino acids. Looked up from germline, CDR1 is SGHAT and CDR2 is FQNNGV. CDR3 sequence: CASGFPSGIGDILYF. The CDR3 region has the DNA TGTGCCAGCGGTTTCCCTAGCGGAATTGGGGACATTCTGTACTTC.

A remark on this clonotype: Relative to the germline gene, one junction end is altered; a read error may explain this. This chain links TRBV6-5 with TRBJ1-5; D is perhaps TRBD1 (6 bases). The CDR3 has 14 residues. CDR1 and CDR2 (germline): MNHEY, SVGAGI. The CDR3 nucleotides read TGTGCTAGCAATCCCAGGGGTGGGAATCAGCCCCAACATTTT. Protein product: CASNPRGGNQPQHF.

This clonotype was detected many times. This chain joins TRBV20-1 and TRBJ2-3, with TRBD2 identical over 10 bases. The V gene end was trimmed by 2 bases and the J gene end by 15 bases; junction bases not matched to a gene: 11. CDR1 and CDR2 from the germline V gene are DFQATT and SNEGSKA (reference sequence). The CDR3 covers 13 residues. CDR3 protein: CSARLPAGGPSYF. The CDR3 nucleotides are TGCAGTGCTAGATTGCCAGCGGGAGGGCCTAGTTATTTT.

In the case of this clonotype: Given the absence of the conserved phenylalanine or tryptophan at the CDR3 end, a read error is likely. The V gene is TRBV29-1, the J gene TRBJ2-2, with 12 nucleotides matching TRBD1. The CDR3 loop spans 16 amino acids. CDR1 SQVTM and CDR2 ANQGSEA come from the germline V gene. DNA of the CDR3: TGCAGGGTTGCCGGGACAGGGGGCGCAAACACCGGGGAGCTGTTTCTT. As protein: CRVAGTGGANTGELFL.

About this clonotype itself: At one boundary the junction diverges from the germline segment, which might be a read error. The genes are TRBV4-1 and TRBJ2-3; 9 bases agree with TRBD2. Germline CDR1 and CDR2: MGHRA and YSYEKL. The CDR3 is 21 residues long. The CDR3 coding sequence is TGCGCCAACAGCCAAGGCTACCTAGCGGGATGGCCCACCGTACCGCCAGATACGCAGTATTTT. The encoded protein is CANSQGYLAGWPTVPPDTQYF.

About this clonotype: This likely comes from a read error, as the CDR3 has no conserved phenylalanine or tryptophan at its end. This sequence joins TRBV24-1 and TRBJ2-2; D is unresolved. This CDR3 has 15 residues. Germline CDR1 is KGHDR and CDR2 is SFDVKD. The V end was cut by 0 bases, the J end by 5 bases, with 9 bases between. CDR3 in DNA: TGTGCCACCAGTGATTTGCTTTTAGGGACCGGGGAGCTGTTTCTT. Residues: CATSDLLLGTGELFL.

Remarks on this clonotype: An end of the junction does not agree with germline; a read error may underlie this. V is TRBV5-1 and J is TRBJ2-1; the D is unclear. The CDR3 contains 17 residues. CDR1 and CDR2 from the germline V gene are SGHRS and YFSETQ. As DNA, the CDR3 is TGCGCCAGCAGCTCTGGGTCCCAAAGCTCCTCCTGCAATGAGCAGTTCTTC. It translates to CASSSGSQSSSCNEQFF.

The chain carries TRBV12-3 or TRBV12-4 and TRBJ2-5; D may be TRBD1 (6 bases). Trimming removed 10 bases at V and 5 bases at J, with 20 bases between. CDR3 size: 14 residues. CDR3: CANRAPGSHETQYF. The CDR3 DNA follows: TGTGCCAACAGGGCCCCGGGGTCCCATGAGACCCAGTACTTC.

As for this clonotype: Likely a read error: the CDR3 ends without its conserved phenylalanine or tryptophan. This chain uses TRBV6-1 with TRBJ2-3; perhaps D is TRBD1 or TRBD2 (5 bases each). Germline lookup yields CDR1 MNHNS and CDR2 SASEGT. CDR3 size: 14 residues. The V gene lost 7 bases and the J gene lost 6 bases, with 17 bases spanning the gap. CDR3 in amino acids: CASTPGPQSDTQYS. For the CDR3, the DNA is TGTGCCAGCACCCCGGGACCCCAGTCCGATACGCAGTATTCT.

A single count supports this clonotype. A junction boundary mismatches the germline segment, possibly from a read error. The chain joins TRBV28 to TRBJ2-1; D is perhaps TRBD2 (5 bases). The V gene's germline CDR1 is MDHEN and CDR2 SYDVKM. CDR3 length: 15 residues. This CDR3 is CASSTLSGIYNEQFF. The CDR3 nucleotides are TGTGCGAGCAGTACCCTCAGCGGAATCTACAATGAGCAGTTCTTC.

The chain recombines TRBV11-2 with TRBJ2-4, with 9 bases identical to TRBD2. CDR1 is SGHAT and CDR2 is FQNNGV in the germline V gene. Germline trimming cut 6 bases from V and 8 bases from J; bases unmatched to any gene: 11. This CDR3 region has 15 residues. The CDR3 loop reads CASSSPSGIGDIQYF. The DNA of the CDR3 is TGTGCCAGCAGTTCCCCTAGCGGGATTGGGGACATTCAGTACTTC. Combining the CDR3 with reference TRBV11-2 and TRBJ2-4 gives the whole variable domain EAGVAQSPRYKIIEKRQSVAFWCNPISGHATLYWYQQILGQGPKLLIQFQNNGVVDDSQLPKDRFSAERLKGVDSTLKIQPAKLEDSAVYLCASSSPSGIGDIQYFGAGTRLSVL.

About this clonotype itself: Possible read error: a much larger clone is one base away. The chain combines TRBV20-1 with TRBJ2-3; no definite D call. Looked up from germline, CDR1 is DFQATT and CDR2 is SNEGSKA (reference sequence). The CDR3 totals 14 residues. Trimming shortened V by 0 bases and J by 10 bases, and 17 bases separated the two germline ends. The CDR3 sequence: CSARDRWDFYAQYF. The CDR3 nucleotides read TGCAGTGCTAGAGATAGGTGGGATTTCTATGCGCAGTATTTT.